Below are 20 T cell receptor beta chains sequenced from a single sample in a study of cytomegalovirus exposure and HLA in healthy donors. Primers for the PCR totalled 60 Vbeta and 13 Jbeta. Data came from immunoSEQ multiplex PCR; TCRdb stores just in-frame clones and leaves some out. The table includes 90,000 to 100,000 clones, 65% to 85% detected once. The sample consisted of PBMCs. The receptor source for this set is an older woman in good health and CMV-seropositive.

Here the CDR3 reads CASSEAGGAGGIYEQYF. The CDR3 coding sequence is TGTGCCAGCAGTGAAGCGGGGGGGGCAGGGGGCATCTACGAGCAGTACTTC. The chain couples TRBV6-1 to TRBJ2-7; D perhaps matches TRBD1 (8 bases). V lost 0 bases and J lost 3, with 18 bases in between. Germline assignment: CDR1 MNHNS and CDR2 SASEGT. The CDR3 loop spans 17 amino acids.

This chain uses TRBV27 with TRBJ2-5; 13 nucleotides agree with TRBD2. Trimming at V came to 6 bases and at J to 2 bases, leaving 6 bases not matched to a gene. Germline CDR1 MNHEY, CDR2 SMNVEV (reference sequence). This CDR3 comprises 16 residues. As DNA, the CDR3 is TGTGCCAGCAGGGATAGGACTAGCGGGAGTCAAGAGACCCAGTACTTC. Its translation: CASRDRTSGSQETQYF.

The V call is TRBV5-4, the J call TRBJ1-2; TRBD1 might be the D (5 bases). Looked up from germline, CDR1 is SGHNT and CDR2 is YYREEE (reference sequence). V gave up 0 bases and J gave up 1 base, with 10 bases separating them. The CDR3 covers 15 residues. In nucleotides, the CDR3 is TGTGCCAGCAGCTTGGCCAGGGAGGATAACTATGGCTACACCTTC. Translation: CASSLAREDNYGYTF.

A note on this clone: Other DNA sequences in this sample translate to the same CDR3. The V and J genes are TRBV14 and TRBJ1-2, with 7 bases fitting TRBD1. V was pared by 4 bases and J by 3 bases, with 11 bases of the junction left unmatched. Germline lookup yields CDR1 SGHDN and CDR2 FVKESK. The CDR3 totals 16 residues. The CDR3: CASSRMGQRRDYGYTF. DNA for the CDR3: TGTGCCAGCAGCCGGATGGGACAGCGGAGGGACTATGGCTACACCTTC.

The rearrangement links TRBV9 to TRBJ2-1, with D perhaps matching TRBD1 (8 bases). CDR1 is SGDLS, CDR2 YYNGEE, per germline. The CDR3 length is 16 residues. V lost 4 bases to trimming and J lost 9 bases, with 23 bases between them. CDR3 DNA sequence: TGTGCCAGCAGCCAGGGGGCGGGAGTGGGTCGTGGTGAGCAGTTCTTC. It translates to CASSQGAGVGRGEQFF.

V usage is TRBV7-6 and J usage is TRBJ2-2; 9 nucleotides match TRBD1. The CDR3 loop spans 16 amino acids. V lost 3 bases, J lost 5 bases, and 7 bases stayed unmatched. Germline V lookup: CDR1 SGHVS, CDR2 FNYEAQ. The CDR3 DNA sequence: TGTGCCAGCAGCTTCGGGACAGGGTCCCGGACCGGGGAGCTGTTTTTT. Translating it yields CASSFGTGSRTGELFF.

As to this clone: Without the conserved terminal phenylalanine or tryptophan, this CDR3 likely stems from a read error. The limits of the CDR3 on the DNA are not certain, so only TCRdb's listed CDR3 is given. The V gene is TRBV21-1, the J gene TRBJ2-4; no check of the table's D call, TRBD2, against the DNA was made. TRBV21-1 constitutes a pseudogene. Counting both end residues, the CDR3 totals 11 amino acids. This chain's CDR3 is CASSPRGQNFL.

This clone came up once. The chain recombines TRBV5-6 with TRBJ2-1; 7 bases map to TRBD1. Trimming took 4 bases from V and 4 from J; bases not matched to a gene: 11. Germline assignment: CDR1 SGHDT and CDR2 YYEEEE. CDR3 length equals 16 residues. In nucleotides, the CDR3 is TGTGCCAGCAGCCTGGGGACAGCGGTAACTTACAATGAGCAGTTCTTC. The encoded protein is CASSLGTAVTYNEQFF.

V gene TRBV6-1 combines with J gene TRBJ1-4, with no clear D. Germline V CDR1 and CDR2: MNHNS, SASEGT. The V end lost 4 bases, the J end lost 2 bases, and 8 bases lay between the germline ends. The CDR3 extends over 14 amino acids. CDR3 sequence reads: CASSGGGTNEKLFF. CDR3 DNA: TGTGCCAGCAGTGGAGGAGGGACTAATGAAAAACTGTTTTTT.

This clone was observed a few times. The chain has TRBV5-4 and TRBJ1-4, with D perhaps matching TRBD1 (6 bases). V dropped 4 bases and J dropped 5 bases, with 15 bases sitting between them. The length of the CDR3 is 15 residues. CDR1 SGHNT and CDR2 YYREEE come from the germline V gene (reference sequence). CDR3 residues: CASSAGTSSNEKLFF. The CDR3 DNA is TGTGCCAGCAGCGCAGGGACATCTTCGAATGAAAAACTGTTTTTT. Together with reference TRBV5-4 and TRBJ1-4, the CDR3 gives the full variable domain: ETGVTQSPTHLIKTRGQQVTLRCSSQSGHNTVSWYQQALGQGPQFIFQYYREEENGRGNFPPRFSGLQFPNYSSELNVNALELDDSALYLCASSAGTSSNEKLFFGSGTQLSVL.

The table lists this clone with a few counts. The chain combines TRBV28 with TRBJ1-4, with D possibly matching TRBD1 (5 bases). This CDR3 has 18 residues. Germline loops: CDR1 MDHEN, CDR2 SYDVKM. Between the trimmed V and J ends, which lost 3 bases and 8 bases, there was a span of 25 bases. CDR3 region: CASSLPRGGWGLGEKLFF. Written as DNA, the CDR3 is TGTGCCAGCAGTTTGCCACGCGGGGGTTGGGGCTTGGGCGAAAAACTGTTTTTT.

The gene calls are TRBV27 and TRBJ1-1; D not certain. The CDR3 has 14 amino acids. Trimming cost V 2 bases and J 1 base, with 8 bases left between them. The germline V gene encodes CDR1 MNHEY and CDR2 SMNVEV (reference sequence). CDR3 loop: CASSLMGTNTEAFF. The CDR3, as DNA: TGTGCCAGCAGTTTAATGGGCACGAACACTGAAGCTTTCTTT.

V gene TRBV13 combines with J gene TRBJ2-7; 13 nucleotides agree with TRBD2. The V gene end was trimmed by 4 bases and the J gene end by 4 bases; junction bases not matched to a gene: 4. This CDR3 has 15 residues. The V gene's germline CDR1 is PRHDT and CDR2 FYEKMQ (reference sequence). The CDR3 bases are TGTGCCAGCAGCTCCGGGACTAGCGGGACATACGAGCAGTACTTC. Protein sequence: CASSSGTSGTYEQYF.

CDR3 sequence (DNA): TGTGCCAGCAGCAGACTAGCGGGGAACACCGGGGAGCTGTTTTTT. Translation gives CASSRLAGNTGELFF. This chain uses TRBV5-8 with TRBJ2-2; 10 bases fit TRBD2. The CDR3 runs 15 residues. V trimming: 4 bases; J trimming: 1 base; junction bases outside the gene matches: 1. From germline, CDR1 is SGHTS and CDR2 YDEGEE.

For the CDR3, the DNA is TGTGCCAGCAGTGAAAATACGGTAAATCAGCCCCAGCATTTT. It encodes CASSENTVNQPQHF. The chain has TRBV2 and TRBJ1-5; no clear D. The germline gives CDR1 SNHLY, CDR2 FYNNEI. Trimming removed 2 bases from V and 4 bases from J, with 9 bases in between. This CDR3 has 14 amino acids.

The chain carries TRBV4-1 and TRBJ2-5, with 10 bases matching TRBD1. The assigned J gene may be wrong: the sequence end matches TRBJ2-7 better. The CDR3 is 16 amino acids. CDR1 and CDR2 (germline): MGHRA, YSYEKL. The CDR3 DNA follows: TGCGCCAGCAGCCAAGGGATGGGGACAGGGGCGAACGAGCAGTACTTC. This sequence encodes CASSQGMGTGANEQYF.

This chain connects TRBV18 to TRBJ2-7; 8 bases match TRBD2. The CDR3 runs 13 residues. Trimming at V came to 4 bases and at J to 7 bases, leaving 6 bases not matched to a gene. The germline CDR1 and CDR2 sequences are KGHSH and LQKENI. The CDR3 reads CASSQGTRGEQYF. DNA of the CDR3: TGTGCCAGCTCACAGGGGACTAGAGGGGAGCAGTACTTC.

This clone was seen once. The rearrangement joins TRBV5-1 to TRBJ1-2; 7 bases are shared with TRBD1. With V trimmed by 3 bases and J by 4 bases, 9 bases remained unmatched. This CDR3 has 15 residues. CDR1 is SGHRS, CDR2 YFSETQ, per germline. The DNA for the CDR3 is TGCGCCAGCAGCTCCTCCGGGACAGCAATCTATGGCTACACCTTC. Translation gives CASSSSGTAIYGYTF.

The genes are TRBV11-2 and TRBJ2-1; 16 positions agree with TRBD2. This CDR3 is built from 16 residues. Germline CDR1 reads SGHAT; CDR2 reads FQNNGV. V lost 6 bases and J lost 6; bases outside the gene matches: 5. The CDR3 spells CASRGLAGGPGNEQFF. Written as DNA, the CDR3 is TGTGCCAGCAGGGGACTAGCGGGAGGGCCGGGCAATGAGCAGTTCTTC.

This clone has a single count. The chain combines TRBV7-9 with TRBJ2-1, with 9 positions matching TRBD2. The V and J ends lost 2 bases and 8 bases, in that order; junction bases with no gene match: 16. From germline, CDR1 is SEHNR and CDR2 FQNEAQ (reference sequence). The CDR3 sequence is 18 residues long. In DNA, the CDR3 is TGTGCCAGCAGCTTATTTTCCTCTGGCCGCGGGAGGGTACATGAGCAGTTCTTC. Translation gives CASSLFSSGRGRVHEQFF.